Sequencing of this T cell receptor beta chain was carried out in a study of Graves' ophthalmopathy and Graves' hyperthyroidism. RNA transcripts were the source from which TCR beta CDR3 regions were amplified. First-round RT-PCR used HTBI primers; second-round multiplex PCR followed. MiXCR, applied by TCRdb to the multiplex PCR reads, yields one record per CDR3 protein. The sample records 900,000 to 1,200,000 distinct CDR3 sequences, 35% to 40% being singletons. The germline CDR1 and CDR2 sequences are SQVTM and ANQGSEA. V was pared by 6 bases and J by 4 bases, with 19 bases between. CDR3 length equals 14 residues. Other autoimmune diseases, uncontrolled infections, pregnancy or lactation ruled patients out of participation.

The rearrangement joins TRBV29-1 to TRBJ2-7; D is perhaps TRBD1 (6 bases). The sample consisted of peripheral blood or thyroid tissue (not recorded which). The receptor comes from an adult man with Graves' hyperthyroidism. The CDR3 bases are TGCAGCGTCCGACAGGACTCCCTTACTTACGAGCAGTACTTC. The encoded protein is CSVRQDSLTYEQYF.